The clone carrying this TCR beta chain was detected only once. The method was immunoSEQ multiplex PCR; TCRdb's version includes in-frame clones alone and lacks a portion of them. The profile shows some 1 million clones, about 74% of them singletons. Germline V gene lookup returns CDR1 GTSNPN and CDR2 SVGIG (reference sequence). The V and J ends lost 3 bases and 5 bases respectively, with 16 bases between them. The CDR3 length is 14 residues. The sample originates from a study of shared clonotypes between healthy human individuals. The sample comprised memory CD4+ T cells sorted from blood. The subset is: CD45RA-negative fraction. The genes are TRBV30 and TRBJ2-5, with D maybe TRBD2 (5 bases). This receptor was identified in a man aged 18 to 29 in good health. CDR3 nucleotide sequence: TGTGCCTGGAGCCAAGAGTTGCCGGGGGAGACCCAGTACTTC. It encodes CAWSQELPGETQYF. Complete variable domain (other parts from reference TRBV30 and TRBJ2-5): SQTIHQWPATLVQPVGSPLSLECTVEGTSNPNLYWYRQAAGRGLQLLFYSVGIGQISSEVPQNLSASRPQDRQFILSSKKLLLSDSGFYLCAWSQELPGETQYFGPGTRLLVL.